These 12 T cell receptor beta chains were sequenced from one sample in a study of blood T cells in healthy people across ages. The use of a sample-barcoded 5' primer and a J-beta primer mix characterized a second PCR of about 7 to 12 cycles. In TCRdb, the 5' RACE reads were re-called with MiXCR into one record per CDR3 protein. In the table there are 1.6 million or so distinct CDR3 sequences, 30% to 35% of which are singletons. The sequenced sample consisted of blood. Receptor source: a woman aged 25 to 39 in good health.

This clonotype was observed a few times. As DNA, the CDR3 is TGTGCCAGCAGCTTCCTTGTTGGGACAGGGTTCGACAATGAGCAGTTCTTC. Translating it yields CASSFLVGTGFDNEQFF. The chain couples TRBV7-9 to TRBJ2-1, with TRBD1 matching over 9 bases. Germline V CDR1 and CDR2: SEHNR, FQNEAQ (reference sequence). The CDR3 extends over 17 amino acids. V lost 3 bases and J lost 5; bases outside the gene matches: 11.

The gene calls are TRBV7-9 and TRBJ1-2; D call uncertain. V was cut by 0 bases and J by 4 bases, with 9 bases left in between. This CDR3 region has 14 residues. Germline CDR1 SEHNR, CDR2 FQNEAQ (reference sequence). CDR3 sequence: CASSLAGSLYGYTF. CDR3 DNA: TGTGCCAGCAGCTTAGCTGGCAGCCTCTATGGCTACACCTTC.

There are a few counts of this clonotype. The chain recombines TRBV7-9 with TRBJ1-2; 7 positions agree with TRBD1. The CDR3 sequence is 11 residues long. The germline gives CDR1 SEHNR, CDR2 FQNEAQ (reference sequence). CDR3 nucleotide sequence: TGTGGAGGGGGCGAATACTATGGCTACACCTTC. This encodes CGGGEYYGYTF. Filled out from reference TRBV7-9 and TRBJ1-2, the complete variable domain reads DTGVSQNPRHKITKRGQNVTFRCDPISEHNRLYWYRQTLGQGPEFLTYFQNEAQLEKSRLLSDRFSAERPKGSFSTLEIQRTEQGDSAMYLCGGGEYYGYTFGSGTRLTVV.

The rearrangement links TRBV29-1 to TRBJ2-3; possible D gene TRBD1, 9 bases. The CDR3 loop spans 13 amino acids. The germline V gene encodes CDR1 SQVTM and CDR2 ANQGSEA. Trimming cost V 6 bases and J 6 bases, with 16 bases left between them. The CDR3 sequence is CSVDRGLGDTQYF. In nucleotides, the CDR3 is TGCAGCGTGGACAGGGGACTAGGGGATACGCAGTATTTT.

The gene calls are TRBV9 and TRBJ2-1, with no clear D. The CDR3 totals 12 residues. Trimming shortened V by 3 bases and J by 7 bases, and 8 bases separated the two germline ends. Germline CDR1 SGDLS, CDR2 YYNGEE. The chain's CDR3 is CASSGLGNEQFF. The CDR3 region has the DNA TGTGCCAGCAGCGGTCTAGGTAATGAGCAGTTCTTC.

In its sample, this clonotype was seen a few times. The chain is built from TRBV20-1 and TRBJ2-7, with 8 bases that match TRBD1. J was trimmed by 3 bases and V by 6 bases; bases with no gene match: 7. This CDR3 comprises 13 residues. Germline V gene sequence: CDR1 DFQATT, CDR2 SNEGSKA (reference sequence). CDR3 nucleotides: TGCAGTGCGCCGGACAGGGCATTCTACGAGCAGTACTTC. Protein: CSAPDRAFYEQYF.

This clonotype was detected a few times. This chain links TRBV7-3 with TRBJ2-3, with 11 nucleotides matching TRBD2. The CDR3 totals 16 residues. CDR1 is SGHTA and CDR2 is FQGTGA in the germline V gene. The junction had 6 bases not matched to a gene; V was cut back by 5 bases and J by 2 bases. CDR3 coding DNA: TGTGCCAGCAGCCCCCTAGCGGGAGGAGCCACAGATACGCAGTATTTT. The encoded protein is CASSPLAGGATDTQYF.

This clonotype was seen ten or more times. The rearrangement joins TRBV28 to TRBJ2-3; D call uncertain. Between the trimmed V and J ends, which lost 8 bases and 6 bases, there was a span of 6 bases. The CDR3 has 10 residues. Looked up from germline, CDR1 is MDHEN and CDR2 is SYDVKM. DNA of the CDR3: TGTGCCAGCGGCCGCGATACGCAGTATTTT. Translating it yields CASGRDTQYF. The full variable domain, in which reference TRBV28 and TRBJ2-3 provide the parts outside the CDR3, is DVKVTQSSRYLVKRTGEKVFLECVQDMDHENMFWYRQDPGLGLRLIYFSYDVKMKEKGDIPEGYSVSREKKERFSLILESASTNQTSMYLCASGRDTQYFGPGTRLTVL.

This clonotype was seen a few times. The chain joins TRBV15 to TRBJ2-4; D remains ambiguous. V was cut by 0 bases and J by 2 bases, with 23 bases left in between. CDR1 is LNHNV, CDR2 YYDKDF, per germline (reference sequence). The CDR3 runs to 20 residues. CDR3 in DNA: TGTGCCACCAGCAGAGATCCCTTAAGTGAGGCCGAAGTAACCAAAAACATTCAGTACTTC. This encodes CATSRDPLSEAEVTKNIQYF.

This clonotype was counted many times. This rearrangement joins TRBV20-1 to TRBJ2-7, with 10 bases fitting TRBD2. The V gene's germline CDR1 is DFQATT and CDR2 SNEGSKA (reference sequence). The CDR3 is 14 amino acids. The V segment lost 5 bases and the J segment 12 bases; nucleotides outside the gene matches: 16. CDR3 residues: CSASTTSGAAAAYF. The CDR3 DNA sequence: TGCAGTGCTTCGACCACTAGCGGGGCAGCAGCCGCGTACTTC.

The rearrangement uses TRBV4-1 and TRBJ2-1; 9 nucleotides align to TRBD1. The V and J ends lost 0 bases and 6 bases, in that order; junction bases with no gene match: 9. Germline V gene data show CDR1 as MGHRA and CDR2 as YSYEKL. The CDR3 consists of 17 residues. The CDR3 DNA reads TGCGCCAGCAGCCAAGACGCCGGGACAGGGCCCCGCAATGAGCAGTTCTTC. Encoded protein: CASSQDAGTGPRNEQFF.

The V call is TRBV11-2, the J call TRBJ2-7, with D tentatively TRBD1 (6 bases). Trimming removed 5 bases at V and 5 bases at J, with 13 bases between. The germline V gene has CDR1 SGHAT and CDR2 FQNNGV. This CDR3 has 13 residues. CDR3 sequence reads: CASSKQGFDEQYF. CDR3 nucleotides: TGTGCCAGCAGCAAACAGGGTTTCGACGAGCAGTACTTC.